The entry that follows covers one T cell receptor beta chain sequence. This clonotype was recorded many times. The antigen this receptor binds is unknown. There are no base qualities to consult, and no much larger clone falls within one base. The source of the sample is a study of T-cell memory formation after mild COVID-19 (dated by TCRdb to the early 2020s). In terms of the full investigation: TCR sequence clusters from the two donors were largely donor specific. T-cell clones expanding and contracting after mild COVID-19 in a couple of donors were tracked by longitudinal TCRalpha and TCRbeta repertoire sequencing. Two young, previously healthy adult volunteers made up the cohort, one male and one female.

This sample was sequenced with an Illumina NovaSeq 6000. Using 5'RACE with constant-segment primers, TCRalpha and TCRbeta cDNA libraries were constructed, with sample barcodes and unique molecular identifiers added in the process. RNA was extracted from every sample with Trizol reagent. Amplification of the libraries took two PCR steps, and the second step added a second sample barcode plus Illumina TruSeq adapters. The libraries were sequenced on an Illumina NovaSeq using 2 x 150 bp paired-end reads. The paper's data handling went like this. Reads were demultiplexed and collapsed into UMI-guided consensus sequences with migec v1.2.7. Using mixcr v2.1.11, the UMI consensuses were aligned to TRA and TRB V and J templates and assembled into clonotypes. Expanded or contracted clonotypes were those called significant by both edgeR and NoisET, with noise models trained on biological replicates. For edgeR calls, the thresholds were a false discovery rate-adjusted p below 0.01 and a log2 fold-change of 1. As an exploratory analysis of dynamics, max-normalized trajectories of the 1000 most abundant clonotypes were examined by PCA with hierarchical clustering. Each responding clone was given a CD4 or CD8 phenotype based on the CD4+ and CD8+ repertoires, which had been sequenced separately. Through fastp at Q25 and MiXCR, TCRdb rebuilt clones from the public reads, retaining in-frame beta chains. Every entry covers one CDR3 protein and lists the most common genes and DNA from its rows. TCRdb assigned the V and J calls; the authors' analysis was not used. Within this sample are about 130,000 distinct CDR3 sequences, with 5% to 6.5% of them counted one time only. Roughly 2% of the sample is taken by the ten largest.

The study at large found these results: Balanced CD4/CD8 phenotypes were observed for clones contracting from day 15 to 85, whereas a bias towards CD4+ was observed for a second wave of clones expanding from day 15 to 37. Some responding clones were detected in pre-infection memory, suggesting pre-existing cross-reactive memory T cells joined the SARS-CoV-2 response. Whether the second-wave clones peaking on day 37 were SARS-CoV-2 specific was not confirmed. Only a couple of mild cases were covered by the study, and larger cohorts that include severe cases with pre-infection samples were considered necessary. Contracting CD4+ clones were located mainly in the CM and EM memory subsets, whereas CD8+ clones were found to be enriched in EMRA.

Ficoll-Paque density gradient centrifugation was the method used to isolate PBMCs. V has 4 bases trimmed and J has 3 bases trimmed; junction bases matching no gene number 5. The CDR3 starts with the cysteine, ends with the phenylalanine, and has 14 residues. CDR3 DNA is the only sequence kept; it has 42 bases, read in frame from the first base. Sequences SGHRS (CDR1) and YFSETQ (CDR2) are obtained from the germline V gene. This TCR was recovered from an adult woman who had mild COVID-19 (a few samples of this study predate the infection). The sample titles of this study are shuffled in the database, so cell type and time point are left out; the donor was told from shared clones. The chain is assembled from TRBV5-1 and TRBJ2-5; TRBD1 lines up with 8 middle nucleotides. Sequences were obtained from PBMCs or a T cell subset sorted from them (not recorded which). The CDR3 sequence is CASSLSTGEETQYF. The DNA sequence reads TGCGCCAGCAGCCTCTCGACAGGGGAAGAGACCCAGTACTTC. Outside the CDR3, residues come from the reference TRBV5-1 and TRBJ2-5 proteins, so the full variable domain is: KAGVTQTPRYLIKTRGQQVTLSCSPISGHRSVSWYQQTPGQGLQFLFEYFSETQRNKGNFPGRFSGRQFSNSRSEMNVSTLELGDSALYLCASSLSTGEETQYFGPGTRLLVL.